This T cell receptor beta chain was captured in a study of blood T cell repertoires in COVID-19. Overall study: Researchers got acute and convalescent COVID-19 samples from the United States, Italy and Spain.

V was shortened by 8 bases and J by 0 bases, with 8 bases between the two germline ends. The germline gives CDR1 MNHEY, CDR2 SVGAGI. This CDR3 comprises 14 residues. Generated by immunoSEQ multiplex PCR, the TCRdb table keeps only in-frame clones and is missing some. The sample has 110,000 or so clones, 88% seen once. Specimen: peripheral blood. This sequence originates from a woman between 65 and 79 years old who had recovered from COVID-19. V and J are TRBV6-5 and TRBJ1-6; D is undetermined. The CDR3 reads CASQDVSYNSPLHF. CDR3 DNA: TGTGCCAGCCAGGATGTCTCCTATAATTCACCCCTCCACTTT.